Below are 30 T cell receptor beta chains sequenced from a single sample in a study of T-cell memory formation after mild COVID-19. MiXCR, run by TCRdb on the 5' RACE reads, gives a single entry per CDR3 protein. The sample holds approximately 110,000 distinct CDR3 sequences, about 20% seen once. The sequencing sample was made of PBMCs or a T cell subset sorted from them (not recorded which). These receptors were collected from a man between 18 and 35 years old who had mild COVID-19 (a few samples of this study predate the infection). Cell type and time point are not known.

This sequence joins TRBV6-2 or TRBV6-3 and TRBJ2-1; 8 nucleotides match TRBD2. The CDR3 loop spans 16 amino acids. After removal of 0 bases from V and 7 bases from J, the junction contained 8 bases not matched to a gene. Germline CDR1 reads MNHEY; CDR2 reads SVGEGT. CDR3 coding DNA: TGTGCCAGCAGTTACTCGACGGGGGGGGCCGAAAATGAGCAGTTCTTC. It specifies CASSYSTGGAENEQFF.

The chain is built from TRBV7-9 and TRBJ1-5, with D perhaps matching TRBD1 (5 bases). Deletions cut 5 bases from V and 6 bases from J, with 14 bases between. The CDR3 spans 14 residues. The germline V gene has CDR1 SEHNR and CDR2 FQNEAQ (reference sequence). The CDR3 DNA sequence: TGTGCCAGCAGCCACCGGGACGGTGGTCAGCCCCAGCATTTT. Translated: CASSHRDGGQPQHF.

In its sample, this clonotype was seen many times. The rearrangement uses TRBV7-6 and TRBJ2-2; D is possibly TRBD1 or TRBD2 (7 bases each). V lost 5 bases to trimming and J lost 3 bases, with 19 bases between them. From germline, CDR1 is SGHVS and CDR2 FNYEAQ. The CDR3 is made up of 17 amino acids. The CDR3 DNA reads as TGTGCCAGCAGCAGCCAGGGGGGGGACCCCTACACCGGGGAGCTGTTTTTT. This encodes CASSSQGGDPYTGELFF.

The chain links TRBV21-1 to TRBJ2-5; the D call in the table, TRBD1, was not verified against the DNA. TRBV21-1 is classified as a pseudogene. The CDR3 totals 13 residues. The CDR3 DNA reads as TGTGCCAGCAGCGAGGGGGCGCATGAGACCCAGTACTTC. Its translation: CASSEGAHETQYF.

The chain combines TRBV2 with TRBJ2-2, with TRBD1 identical over 9 bases. CDR3 length: 15 amino acids. The V gene end was trimmed by 6 bases and the J gene end by 4 bases; junction bases not matched to a gene: 6. Germline lookup yields CDR1 SNHLY and CDR2 FYNNEI. The CDR3 region is CASRQQGAGTGELFF. Here the CDR3 DNA reads TGTGCCAGCAGACAACAGGGGGCAGGCACCGGGGAGCTGTTTTTT.

The chain has TRBV29-1 and TRBJ1-2; 8 positions agree with TRBD1. Germline CDR1 and CDR2: SQVTM and ANQGSEA. This CDR3 is 11 amino acids long. The CDR3 here is CSVQGAYGYTF. CDR3 bases: TGCAGTGTGCAGGGGGCCTATGGCTACACCTTC.

There are a few counts of this clonotype. The chain joins TRBV6-5 to TRBJ2-1; D uncertain. Germline assignment: CDR1 MNHEY and CDR2 SVGAGI. The CDR3 spans 13 residues. Between the trimmed V and J ends, which lost 2 bases and 5 bases, there was a span of 7 bases. The CDR3 region has the DNA TGTGCCAGCAGTTACGGCAGAGACAATGAGCAGTTCTTC. This codes for CASSYGRDNEQFF.

In its sample, this clonotype was seen a few times. The chain has TRBV7-9 and TRBJ2-4; 14 nucleotides match TRBD2. The germline gives CDR1 SEHNR, CDR2 FQNEAQ (reference sequence). The junction had 3 bases not matched to a gene; V was cut back by 5 bases and J by 6 bases. The CDR3 is 15 amino acids. The CDR3 DNA reads TGTGCCAGCAGCAGTGGACTAGCGGGGGGAAACATTCAGTACTTC. Encoded protein: CASSSGLAGGNIQYF. Using reference TRBV7-9 and TRBJ2-4 for the parts outside the CDR3, the full variable domain is DTGVSQNPRHKITKRGQNVTFRCDPISEHNRLYWYRQTLGQGPEFLTYFQNEAQLEKSRLLSDRFSAERPKGSFSTLEIQRTEQGDSAMYLCASSSGLAGGNIQYFGAGTRLSVL.

This clonotype appeared a few times. The rearrangement joins TRBV4-1 to TRBJ2-3; D is undetermined. V was cut by 0 bases and J by 1 base, with 5 bases left in between. The CDR3 totals 14 residues. The germline V gene has CDR1 MGHRA and CDR2 YSYEKL. Written as DNA, the CDR3 is TGCGCCAGCAGCCAAGAACCAGGCACAGATACGCAGTATTTT. As protein: CASSQEPGTDTQYF.

The chain employs TRBV27 and TRBJ1-6; possibly TRBD1 for D (5 bases). The germline V gene encodes CDR1 MNHEY and CDR2 SMNVEV (reference sequence). The V end lost 7 bases, the J end lost 0 bases, and 13 bases lay between the germline ends. The CDR3 is 16 amino acids. The CDR3: CASTNDRSSYNSPLHF. CDR3 DNA: TGTGCCAGCACCAATGACAGAAGCTCCTATAATTCACCCCTCCACTTT.

The gene calls are TRBV10-3 and TRBJ2-1; 8 positions agree with TRBD2. V shed 3 bases and J 5 bases; nucleotides not matched to a gene: 12. The CDR3 has 17 amino acids. The germline CDR1 and CDR2 sequences are ENHRY and SYGVKD. Here the CDR3 reads CAISDPLGSGANNEQFF. As DNA, the CDR3 is TGTGCCATCAGTGACCCTCTGGGTAGCGGGGCCAACAATGAGCAGTTCTTC.

Concerning this clonotype: A read error may produce the germline difference seen at one junction end. The CDR3 here is CASSLALRGGSYEQYF. CDR3 sequence (DNA): TGTGCCAGCAGCTTAGCTCTGCGGGGGGGTTCCTATGAGCAGTACTTC. The chain couples TRBV7-2 to TRBJ2-7; 9 nucleotides line up with TRBD2. The germline gives CDR1 SGHTA, CDR2 FQGNSA. The CDR3 is 16 amino acids.

This clonotype was seen a handful of times. The chain links TRBV12-3 or TRBV12-4 to TRBJ2-5; perhaps TRBD2 as D (6 bases). This CDR3 has 13 residues. V lost 7 bases, J lost 2 bases, and 11 bases lay in between. DNA of the CDR3: TGTGCCAGCACCATTGGGGGGCAAGAGACCCAGTACTTC. It translates to CASTIGGQETQYF.

This clonotype was counted between two and nine times. CDR3 residues: CASSLYIGNTEAFF. The CDR3 DNA follows: TGTGCCAGCAGTTTATACATAGGGAACACTGAAGCTTTCTTT. The chain has TRBV12-3 or TRBV12-4 and TRBJ1-1; no reliable D call. The V and J ends lost 2 bases and 1 base respectively, with 8 bases between them. The CDR3 runs 14 residues.

The chain joins TRBV6-2 or TRBV6-3 to TRBJ2-7; perhaps D is TRBD1 or TRBD2 (6 bases each). V was cut by 0 bases and J by 5 bases, with 17 bases left in between. Germline CDR1 and CDR2: MNHEY and SVGEGT. The length of the CDR3 is 16 residues. Written as DNA, the CDR3 is TGTGCCAGCAGTTACTCGACCCGGGGGCGCTTCGACGAGCAGTACTTC. Its protein is CASSYSTRGRFDEQYF.

The genes are TRBV15 and TRBJ1-2; tentative D call: TRBD1 (6 bases). Trimming removed 5 bases at V and 6 bases at J, with 16 bases between. CDR1 is LNHNV and CDR2 is YYDKDF in the germline V gene (reference sequence). The CDR3 length is 14 residues. The CDR3 spells CATSRLAGEDGYTF. The CDR3 nucleotides are TGTGCCACCAGCCGATTAGCAGGGGAGGATGGCTACACCTTC.

This clonotype was counted a few times. V and J are TRBV5-1 and TRBJ2-3; D gene ambiguous. This CDR3 region has 12 residues. V lost 2 bases to trimming and J lost 7 bases, with 8 bases between them. Germline CDR1 and CDR2: SGHRS and YFSETQ. CDR3 DNA sequence: TGCGCCAGCAGCTTAGACCGGAATACGCAGTATTTT. Protein product: CASSLDRNTQYF.

This clonotype appeared a few times. The rearrangement uses TRBV6-5 and TRBJ1-1; no clear D. Trimming removed 0 bases at V and 7 bases at J, with 6 bases between. CDR3 size: 12 residues. CDR1 is MNHEY and CDR2 is SVGAGI in the germline V gene. CDR3 sequence reads: CASSYSEGEAFF. CDR3 DNA sequence: TGTGCCAGCAGTTACTCGGAGGGTGAAGCTTTCTTT.

This clonotype was observed a handful of times. The chain employs TRBV9 and TRBJ2-7; D is tentatively TRBD1 or TRBD2 (5 bases each). The V and J ends lost 3 bases and 2 bases respectively, with 12 bases between them. Germline loops: CDR1 SGDLS, CDR2 YYNGEE. The CDR3 covers 14 residues. The CDR3 is CASSAGPYPYEQYF. The CDR3 region has the DNA TGTGCCAGCAGCGCGGGACCCTACCCCTACGAGCAGTACTTC. The whole variable domain, remainder taken from reference TRBV9 and TRBJ2-7, is DSGVTQTPKHLITATGQRVTLRCSPRSGDLSVYWYQQSLDQGLQFLIQYYNGEERAKGNILERFSAQQFPDLHSELNLSSLELGDSALYFCASSAGPYPYEQYFGPGTRLTVT.

The table lists this clonotype with a few counts. V is TRBV6-2 or TRBV6-3 and J is TRBJ2-7; D is possibly TRBD2 (7 bases). Germline V gives CDR1 MNHEY, CDR2 SVGEGT. The CDR3 is made up of 15 amino acids. V was cut by 6 bases and J by 2 bases, with 17 bases left in between. In DNA, the CDR3 is TGTGCCAGCAGGGACAGCGGGGAGCTACCCTACGAGCAGTACGTC. It encodes CASRDSGELPYEQYV.

This clonotype has a handful of counts. The rearrangement joins TRBV4-1 to TRBJ1-1; D is uncertain. The CDR3 spans 15 residues. Deletions cut 1 base from V and 3 bases from J, with 12 bases between. Germline V gene data show CDR1 as MGHRA and CDR2 as YSYEKL. CDR3 coding DNA: TGCGCCAGCAGCCAAGTCCGGAGCACGCACACTGAAGCTTTCTTT. It translates to CASSQVRSTHTEAFF.

In this sample, this clonotype turned up once. CDR3 DNA: TGCGCCAGCAGCCAAGAACTAGCGGGAGTCCCCAATGAGCAGTTCTTC. Translation gives CASSQELAGVPNEQFF. The chain couples TRBV4-3 to TRBJ2-1; 11 positions agree with TRBD2. With V trimmed by 0 bases and J by 6 bases, 4 bases remained unmatched. The germline V gene has CDR1 LGHNA and CDR2 YSLEER. The CDR3 is made up of 16 amino acids.

The chain couples TRBV6-2 or TRBV6-3 to TRBJ2-1; D uncertain. Germline CDR1 reads MNHEY; CDR2 reads SVGEGT. This CDR3 has 14 residues. V was trimmed by 0 bases and J by 0 bases, leaving 3 bases between them. The CDR3 DNA follows: TGTGCCAGCAGTTACTCGAGCTCCTACAATGAGCAGTTCTTC. As protein: CASSYSSSYNEQFF.

The gene calls are TRBV11-1 and TRBJ1-1; D is ambiguous. Trimming took off 5 bases at V and 7 bases at J, with 14 bases between the two ends. This CDR3 has 13 amino acids. Germline values: CDR1 SGHAT, CDR2 FQDESV (reference sequence). As DNA, the CDR3 is TGTGCCAGCAGCGAGCCCGGGGAGTTTGAAGCTTTCTTT. Its protein product is CASSEPGEFEAFF.

There are a few counts of this clonotype. V and J are TRBV6-6 and TRBJ2-7, with 7 bases that match TRBD2. The CDR3 is 14 amino acids. The V and J ends lost 6 bases and 4 bases, in that order; junction bases with no gene match: 9. Germline CDR1 and CDR2: MNHNY and SVGAGI (reference sequence). CDR3 sequence reads: CASSQLAKTYEQYV. The CDR3 DNA reads TGTGCCAGCAGCCAACTAGCGAAGACTTACGAGCAGTACGTC.

The table lists this clonotype with a few counts. J is TRBJ2-2 and V is TRBV9; D not resolved. From germline, CDR1 is SGDLS and CDR2 YYNGEE. There are 11 residues in the CDR3. The V and J ends lost 5 bases and 6 bases respectively, with 5 bases between them. This CDR3 is CASSVSGELFF. The CDR3 coding sequence is TGTGCCAGCAGTGTGTCCGGGGAGCTGTTTTTT.

This clonotype occurred a few times. This rearrangement joins TRBV10-3 to TRBJ1-3; no definite D call. Per germline, CDR1 ENHRY and CDR2 SYGVKD. The CDR3 contains 13 residues. Trimming removed 3 bases at V and 4 bases at J, with 7 bases between. The CDR3 DNA reads as TGTGCCATCAGTGACCGGGAGGGAAACACCATATATTTT. Residues: CAISDREGNTIYF.

Many counts were recorded for this clonotype. This chain uses TRBV10-2 with TRBJ2-2; no firm D call. Germline V CDR1 and CDR2: WSHSY, SAAADI. V dropped 9 bases and J dropped 7 bases, with 6 bases sitting between them. The CDR3 is 10 residues long. The CDR3 is CASFGGELFF. CDR3 coding DNA: TGCGCCAGTTTTGGCGGGGAGCTGTTTTTT.

The table lists this clonotype with a few counts. The chain uses TRBV7-9 and TRBJ1-2; D is uncertain. This CDR3 has 12 residues. Germline-derived CDR1 and CDR2 are SEHNR and FQNEAQ (reference sequence). V was trimmed by 2 bases and J by 11 bases, leaving 12 bases between them. Written as DNA, the CDR3 is TGTGCCAGCAGCTTATCGGGTTTTCGTTACACCTTC. This encodes CASSLSGFRYTF.

This clonotype was seen at least ten times. V usage is TRBV5-1 and J usage is TRBJ2-7; D possibly corresponds to TRBD2 (6 bases). The germline V gene encodes CDR1 SGHRS and CDR2 YFSETQ. Trimming took 7 bases from V and 2 from J, leaving 16 bases between them. CDR3 length: 14 amino acids. This chain's CDR3 is CASETRDSPYEQYV. CDR3 nucleotides: TGCGCCAGCGAAACTCGGGACTCCCCCTACGAGCAGTACGTC.